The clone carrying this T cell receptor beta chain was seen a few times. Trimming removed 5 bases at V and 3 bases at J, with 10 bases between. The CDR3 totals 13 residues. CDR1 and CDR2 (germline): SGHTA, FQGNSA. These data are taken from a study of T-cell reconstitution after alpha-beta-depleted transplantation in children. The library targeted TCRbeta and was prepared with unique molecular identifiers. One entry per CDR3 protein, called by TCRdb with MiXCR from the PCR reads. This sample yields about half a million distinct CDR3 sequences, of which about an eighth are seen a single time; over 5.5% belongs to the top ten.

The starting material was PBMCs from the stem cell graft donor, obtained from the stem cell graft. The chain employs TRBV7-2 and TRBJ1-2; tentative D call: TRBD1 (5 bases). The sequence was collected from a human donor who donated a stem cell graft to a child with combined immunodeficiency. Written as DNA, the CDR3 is TGTGCCAGCAGCAACCGGGACCACTATGGCTACACCTTC. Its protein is CASSNRDHYGYTF.